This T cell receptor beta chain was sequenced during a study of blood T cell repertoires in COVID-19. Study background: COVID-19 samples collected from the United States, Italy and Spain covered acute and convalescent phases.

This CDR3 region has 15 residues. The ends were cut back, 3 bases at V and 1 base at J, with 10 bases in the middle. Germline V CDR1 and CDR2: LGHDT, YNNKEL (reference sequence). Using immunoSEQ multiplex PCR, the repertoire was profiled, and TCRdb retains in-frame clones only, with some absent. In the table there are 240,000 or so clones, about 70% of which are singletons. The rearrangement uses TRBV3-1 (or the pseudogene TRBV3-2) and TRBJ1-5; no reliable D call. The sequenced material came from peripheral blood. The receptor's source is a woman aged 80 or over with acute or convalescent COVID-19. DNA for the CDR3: TGTGCCAGCAGCCAGGGCTCGGGGAGCAATCAGCCCCAGCATTTT. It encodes CASSQGSGSNQPQHF.